What follows are 28 T cell receptor beta chains derived from one specimen sequenced in a study of CD8+CD57+ T cells in acquired aplastic anemia. CDR3 and TCR beta VDJ profiling relied on a genomic DNA template. TCRdb fed the reads into MiXCR, producing one record per CDR3 protein. The data show about 160,000 distinct CDR3 sequences, about two thirds seen once. The sequenced patients had an expansion of CD8+CD57+ cells seen by flow cytometry. Sequenced sample: sorted CD4+, CD8+, or CD8+CD57+ T cells (not recorded which) from PBMCs. The receptors were gathered from a human donor with aplastic anemia.

CDR3 sequence: CASSESGVAYEQYF. The CDR3 DNA follows: TGTGCCAGCAGTGAATCAGGGGTCGCCTACGAGCAGTACTTC. This rearrangement joins TRBV2 to TRBJ2-7; possibly TRBD1 for D (6 bases). Germline CDR1 is SNHLY and CDR2 is FYNNEI. The CDR3 extends over 14 amino acids. V was shortened by 2 bases and J by 2 bases, with 10 bases between the two germline ends.

A word on this clonotype: One end of the junction fails to match germline, which may point to a read error. The chain uses TRBV10-3 and TRBJ2-1; TRBD1 agrees at 7 bases. The tail of the sequence fits TRBJ2-7 better, so the J call may be wrong. CDR1 and CDR2 from the germline V gene are ENHRY and SYGVKD. CDR3 length: 12 amino acids. The chain's CDR3 is CAISEGGYKQYF. The CDR3 DNA follows: TGTGCCATCAGTGAAGGGGGCTACAAGCAGTACTTC.

This clonotype has only a few counts. The chain combines TRBV30 with TRBJ2-2, with D possibly matching TRBD2 (6 bases). CDR3 length: 15 residues. In germline, CDR1 is GTSNPN, CDR2 SVGIG (reference sequence). Trimming left V 3 bases short and J 5 bases short, with 16 bases between. CDR3 DNA sequence: TGTGCCTGGAGGGGGCAAGGGCGGGAAACCGGGGAGCTGTTTTTT. It is translated as CAWRGQGRETGELFF.

A note on this clonotype: One end of the junction does not line up with germline, which may come from a read error. CDR3 in amino acids: CSARYGNSYNGQFF. In DNA form, the CDR3 reads TGCAGTGCTAGGTACGGGAACTCCTACAATGGGCAGTTCTTC. The chain couples TRBV20-1 to TRBJ2-1; maybe TRBD2 (5 bases). This CDR3 has 14 residues. The germline V gene encodes CDR1 DFQATT and CDR2 SNEGSKA (reference sequence).

As to this clonotype: One junction end disagrees with the germline gene, perhaps due to a read error. CDR3: CASSSRQETVEVFF. CDR3 bases: TGTGCCAGCAGCTCTCGACAGGAGACCGTAGAAGTTTTCTTT. The chain uses TRBV7-9 and TRBJ1-1; the D gene is possibly TRBD1 (6 bases). The CDR3 runs 14 residues. CDR1 is SEHNR, CDR2 FQNEAQ, per germline (reference sequence).

This rearrangement joins TRBV20-1 to TRBJ2-5; possibly TRBD2 for D (5 bases). The V end lost 3 bases, the J end lost 2 bases, and 13 bases lay between the germline ends. The CDR3 sequence is 14 residues long. The germline V gene has CDR1 DFQATT and CDR2 SNEGSKA (reference sequence). CDR3 in amino acids: CSASAGLLQETQYF. The CDR3 coding sequence is TGCAGTGCTAGTGCCGGACTTCTTCAAGAGACCCAGTACTTC.

The chain carries TRBV7-8 and TRBJ1-1, with D unclear. Germline V lookup: CDR1 SGHVS, CDR2 FQNEAQ. This CDR3 spans 13 amino acids. V lost 5 bases, J lost 6 bases, and 13 bases lay in between. The DNA for the CDR3 is TGTGCCAGCAGCATACTAGAAGTAGCTGAAGCTTTCTTT. Translation gives CASSILEVAEAFF.

The CDR3, as DNA: TGTGCCAGCAGCTTTTACAACGGGGGGGCTAATGAGCAGTTCTTC. As protein: CASSFYNGGANEQFF. The rearrangement joins TRBV7-6 to TRBJ2-1, with 8 bases fitting TRBD2. V lost 3 bases, J lost 7 bases, and 8 bases stayed unmatched. Germline CDR1 reads SGHVS; CDR2 reads FNYEAQ. The length of the CDR3 is 15 residues.

This chain links TRBV11-2 with TRBJ2-3, with TRBD1 identical over 10 bases. J was trimmed by 2 bases and V by 4 bases; bases with no gene match: 6. The CDR3 runs 16 residues. Per the germline V gene, CDR1 is SGHAT and CDR2 is FQNNGV. DNA for the CDR3: TGTGCCAGCAGCTCGGGACAGGGGATTGACACAGATACGCAGTATTTT. Translated: CASSSGQGIDTDTQYF.

The chain is built from TRBV19 and TRBJ2-7; a possible D gene is TRBD2 (5 bases). Germline CDR1 and CDR2: LNHDA and SQIVND (reference sequence). This CDR3 spans 14 amino acids. The V end was cut by 1 base, the J end by 1 base, with 8 bases between. This CDR3 reads CASSIGAESYEQYF. CDR3 nucleotides: TGTGCCAGTAGTATAGGAGCGGAGTCCTACGAGCAGTACTTC.

The chain combines TRBV20-1 with TRBJ2-1, with D tentatively TRBD1 or TRBD2 (6 bases each). The CDR3 is 15 amino acids. Between the trimmed V and J ends, which lost 0 bases and 9 bases, there was a span of 18 bases. Per the germline V gene, CDR1 is DFQATT and CDR2 is SNEGSKA (reference sequence). The CDR3 DNA reads as TGCAGTGCTAGAGAATGGCGGGGAACAGGGAGTGAGCAGTTCTTC. It encodes CSAREWRGTGSEQFF.

The J gene is TRBJ1-2, the V gene TRBV9, with TRBD1 identical over 8 bases. V lost 3 bases, J lost 6 bases, and 4 bases stayed unmatched. CDR3 length equals 13 residues. Germline V gives CDR1 SGDLS, CDR2 YYNGEE. CDR3 loop: CASSGRQGNGYTF. The DNA for the CDR3 is TGTGCCAGCAGCGGGAGACAGGGGAATGGCTACACCTTC.

The CDR3 protein is CASSQRTGLNSPLHF. In DNA form, the CDR3 reads TGTGCCAGCAGCCAGAGGACAGGCCTTAATTCACCCCTCCACTTT. The V call is TRBV5-8, the J call TRBJ1-6, with 7 bases lining up with TRBD1. This CDR3 is 15 amino acids long. Germline V gene sequence: CDR1 SGHTS, CDR2 YDEGEE. V shed 4 bases and J 6 bases; nucleotides not matched to a gene: 7.

The rearrangement joins TRBV2 to TRBJ1-2; D unresolved. V lost 6 bases to trimming and J lost 14 bases, with 19 bases between them. Germline V CDR1 and CDR2: SNHLY, FYNNEI. The CDR3 covers 12 residues. The DNA of the CDR3 is TGTGCCAGCAGCCAAGACCGGACTCCTCTTACCTTC. Its protein is CASSQDRTPLTF.

The chain joins TRBV7-9 to TRBJ1-2, with no clear D. Germline V gene sequence: CDR1 SEHNR, CDR2 FQNEAQ (reference sequence). V shed 8 bases and J shed 6 bases, with 16 bases lying between them. The CDR3 loop spans 13 amino acids. The DNA for the CDR3 is TGTGCCAGCGTGGGCTCCCGTGCTGATGGCTACACCTTC. It is translated as CASVGSRADGYTF. Together with reference TRBV7-9 and TRBJ1-2, the CDR3 gives the full variable domain: DTGVSQNPRHKITKRGQNVTFRCDPISEHNRLYWYRQTLGQGPEFLTYFQNEAQLEKSRLLSDRFSAERPKGSFSTLEIQRTEQGDSAMYLCASVGSRADGYTFGSGTRLTVV.

The chain links TRBV9 to TRBJ2-7; 9 bases line up with TRBD1. The CDR3 spans 16 residues. Germline V gene lookup returns CDR1 SGDLS and CDR2 YYNGEE. J lost 2 bases, V lost 4 bases, and 10 bases had no gene match. The CDR3 region is CASSQEGTGRAYEQYF. The CDR3 bases are TGTGCCAGCAGCCAAGAAGGGACAGGGAGAGCCTACGAGCAGTACTTC.

CDR3 sequence reads: CASSQTGKRNYEQYF. CDR3 sequence (DNA): TGTGCCAGCAGTCAAACAGGGAAAAGGAACTACGAGCAGTACTTC. The chain uses TRBV12-3 or TRBV12-4 and TRBJ2-7; D possibly corresponds to TRBD1 (6 bases). Trimming removed 5 bases from V and 3 bases from J, with 17 bases in between. The CDR3 has 15 amino acids.

This chain joins TRBV19 and TRBJ1-2; D remains ambiguous. The germline CDR1 and CDR2 sequences are LNHDA and SQIVND (reference sequence). Trimming removed 1 base at V and 0 bases at J, with 9 bases between. CDR3 length: 15 residues. The CDR3 reads CASSIANRANYGYTF. CDR3 nucleotides: TGTGCCAGTAGTATAGCCAACCGGGCTAACTATGGCTACACCTTC.

V gene TRBV24-1 combines with J gene TRBJ2-1; D is undetermined. CDR3 length equals 12 residues. The V end lost 6 bases, the J end lost 3 bases, and 5 bases lay between the germline ends. From germline, CDR1 is KGHDR and CDR2 SFDVKD. CDR3 DNA: TGTGCCACCAGTTCGCTCTACAATGAGCAGTTCTTC. This codes for CATSSLYNEQFF.

The J gene is TRBJ2-3, the V gene TRBV15; D might be TRBD1 or TRBD2, each matching 6 bases. The CDR3 covers 16 residues. Germline V lookup: CDR1 LNHNV, CDR2 YYDKDF (reference sequence). Trimming left V 3 bases short and J 3 bases short, with 16 bases between. The DNA of the CDR3 is TGTGCCACCAGCAGTGAGTACGGAGGGGGTACAGATACGCAGTATTTT. Its protein is CATSSEYGGGTDTQYF.

This chain joins TRBV7-2 and TRBJ1-1; 7 bases are shared with TRBD1. This CDR3 has 16 amino acids. J was trimmed by 0 bases and V by 0 bases; bases with no gene match: 4. Germline-derived CDR1 and CDR2 are SGHTA and FQGNSA. The CDR3 bases are TGTGCCAGCAGCTTAGCGGGGACAGAAATGAACACTGAAGCTTTCTTT. The encoded protein is CASSLAGTEMNTEAFF.

CDR3 in amino acids: CASSLTGGGETQYF. CDR3 sequence (DNA): TGTGCCAGCAGCTTAACTGGCGGGGGGGAGACCCAGTACTTC. J is TRBJ2-5 and V is TRBV7-9; 8 bases line up with TRBD2. This CDR3 contains 14 residues. From germline, CDR1 is SEHNR and CDR2 FQNEAQ (reference sequence). With 2 bases clipped from V and 5 bases from J, the junction kept 4 bases outside the gene matches.

This clonotype appeared a few times. The chain has TRBV15 and TRBJ2-7; TRBD1 might be the D (7 bases). Germline V gene sequence: CDR1 LNHNV, CDR2 YYDKDF (reference sequence). The CDR3 totals 17 residues. Trimming pared 0 bases from V and 0 bases from J, leaving 15 bases between. The CDR3 reads CATSRDAGGTPSYEQYF. The DNA of the CDR3 is TGTGCCACCAGCAGAGATGCAGGGGGGACACCCTCCTACGAGCAGTACTTC.

V usage is TRBV12-3 or TRBV12-4 and J usage is TRBJ2-2; TRBD2 is a possible D gene (6 bases). The CDR3 sequence is 17 residues long. V lost 5 bases to trimming and J lost 6 bases, with 22 bases between them. CDR3 coding DNA: TGTGCCAGCAGTCCGGACATAGCGGCGATATACGCCGGGGAGCTGTTTTTT. As protein: CASSPDIAAIYAGELFF.

The CDR3 reads CASSDSDNTGVNEQFF. As DNA, the CDR3 is TGTGCCAGCAGTGACTCGGACAACACCGGGGTCAATGAGCAGTTCTTC. V is TRBV6-4 and J is TRBJ2-1; either TRBD1 or TRBD2 may fit D (5 bases each). There are 16 residues in the CDR3. Trimming removed 0 bases at V and 6 bases at J, with 15 bases between. Germline assignment: CDR1 MRHNA and CDR2 SNTAGT.

V is TRBV7-9 and J is TRBJ1-2; weak D call: TRBD1 (5 bases). The CDR3 spans 14 residues. CDR1 and CDR2 from the germline V gene are SEHNR and FQNEAQ (reference sequence). Trimming removed 1 base at V and 4 bases at J, with 10 bases between. This CDR3 reads CASSLGGTLYGYTF. The CDR3, as DNA: TGTGCCAGCAGCTTAGGCGGGACGCTCTATGGCTACACCTTC.

CDR3 sequence: CSASTAHGELFF. CDR3 bases: TGCAGTGCCTCTACCGCCCACGGGGAGCTGTTTTTT. The V gene is TRBV20-1, the J gene TRBJ2-2; D gene ambiguous. The length of the CDR3 is 12 residues. Per germline, CDR1 DFQATT and CDR2 SNEGSKA (reference sequence). Trimming cost V 6 bases and J 7 bases, with 12 bases left between them.

In its sample, this clonotype was seen a few times. This chain joins TRBV10-3 and TRBJ1-6; no firm D call. This CDR3 contains 17 residues. V lost 0 bases and J lost 3, with 12 bases in between. The germline V gene has CDR1 ENHRY and CDR2 SYGVKD. CDR3: CAISESTPRGYNSPLHF. In nucleotides, the CDR3 is TGTGCCATCAGTGAGTCGACCCCACGTGGCTATAATTCACCCCTCCACTTT.